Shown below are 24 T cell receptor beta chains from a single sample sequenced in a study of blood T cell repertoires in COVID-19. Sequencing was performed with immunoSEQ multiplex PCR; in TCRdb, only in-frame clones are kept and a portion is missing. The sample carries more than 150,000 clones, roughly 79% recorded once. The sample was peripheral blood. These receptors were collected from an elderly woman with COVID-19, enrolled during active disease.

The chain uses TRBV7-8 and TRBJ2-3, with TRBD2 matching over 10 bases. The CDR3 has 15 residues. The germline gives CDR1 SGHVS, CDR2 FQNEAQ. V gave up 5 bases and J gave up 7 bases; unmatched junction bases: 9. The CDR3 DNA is TGTGCCAGCAGCCTACCGGGACTAGCGAACTATACGCAGTATTTT. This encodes CASSLPGLANYTQYF.

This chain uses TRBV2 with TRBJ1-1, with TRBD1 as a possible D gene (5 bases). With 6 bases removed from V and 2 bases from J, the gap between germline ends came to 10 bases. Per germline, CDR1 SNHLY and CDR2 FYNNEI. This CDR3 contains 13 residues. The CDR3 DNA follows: TGTGCCAGCAGCCGCGACAGAAACACTGAAGCTTTCTTT. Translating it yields CASSRDRNTEAFF.

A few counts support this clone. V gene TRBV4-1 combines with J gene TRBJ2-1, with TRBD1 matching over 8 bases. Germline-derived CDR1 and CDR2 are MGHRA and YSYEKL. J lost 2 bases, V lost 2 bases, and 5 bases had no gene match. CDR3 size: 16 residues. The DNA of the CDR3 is TGCGCCAGCAGCCAACTGGACAGGGCCCCCTACAATGAGCAGTTCTTC. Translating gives CASSQLDRAPYNEQFF.

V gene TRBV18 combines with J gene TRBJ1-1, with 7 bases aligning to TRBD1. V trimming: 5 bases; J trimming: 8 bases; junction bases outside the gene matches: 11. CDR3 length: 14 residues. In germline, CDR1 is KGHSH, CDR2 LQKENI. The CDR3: CASSTNRGGPEAFF. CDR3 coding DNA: TGTGCCAGCTCAACGAACAGGGGCGGACCCGAAGCTTTCTTT.

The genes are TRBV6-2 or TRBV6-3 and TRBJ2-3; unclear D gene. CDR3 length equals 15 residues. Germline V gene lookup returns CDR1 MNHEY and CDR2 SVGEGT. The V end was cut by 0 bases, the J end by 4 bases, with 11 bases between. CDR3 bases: TGTGCCAGCAGTTACTCTCAGAGGCGCCCAGATACGCAGTATTTT. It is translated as CASSYSQRRPDTQYF.

Here the CDR3 reads CASSQGLAGEYTGELFF. CDR3 coding DNA: TGCGCCAGCAGCCAAGGGTTGGCGGGGGAGTACACCGGGGAGCTGTTTTTT. V gene TRBV4-1 combines with J gene TRBJ2-2; 7 bases map to TRBD2. V dropped 1 base and J dropped 3; count of bases not matched to a gene: 8. The CDR3 is 17 amino acids. CDR1 is MGHRA and CDR2 is YSYEKL in the germline V gene.

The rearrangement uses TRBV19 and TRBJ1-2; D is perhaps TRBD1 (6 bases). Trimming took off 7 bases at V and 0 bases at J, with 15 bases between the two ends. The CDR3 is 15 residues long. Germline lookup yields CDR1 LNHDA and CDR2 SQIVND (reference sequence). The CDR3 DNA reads TGTGCCAGTACTCCTGTAGGGGGATCTAACTATGGCTACACCTTC. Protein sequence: CASTPVGGSNYGYTF.

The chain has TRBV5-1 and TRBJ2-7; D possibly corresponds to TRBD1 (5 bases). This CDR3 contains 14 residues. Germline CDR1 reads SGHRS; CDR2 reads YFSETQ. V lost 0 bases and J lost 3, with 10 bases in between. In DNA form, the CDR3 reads TGCGCCAGCAGCTTGGGACAGAATTTCTACGAGCAGTACTTC. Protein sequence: CASSLGQNFYEQYF. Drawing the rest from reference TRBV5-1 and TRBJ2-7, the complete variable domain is KAGVTQTPRYLIKTRGQQVTLSCSPISGHRSVSWYQQTPGQGLQFLFEYFSETQRNKGNFPGRFSGRQFSNSRSEMNVSTLELGDSALYLCASSLGQNFYEQYFGPGTRLTVT.

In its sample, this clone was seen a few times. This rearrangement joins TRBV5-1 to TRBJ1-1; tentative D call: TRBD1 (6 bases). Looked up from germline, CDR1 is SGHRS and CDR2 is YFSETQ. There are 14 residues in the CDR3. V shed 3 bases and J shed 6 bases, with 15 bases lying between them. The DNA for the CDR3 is TGCGCCAGCAGCTCAACAGGGCTTAACGCTGAAGCTTTCTTT. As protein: CASSSTGLNAEAFF.

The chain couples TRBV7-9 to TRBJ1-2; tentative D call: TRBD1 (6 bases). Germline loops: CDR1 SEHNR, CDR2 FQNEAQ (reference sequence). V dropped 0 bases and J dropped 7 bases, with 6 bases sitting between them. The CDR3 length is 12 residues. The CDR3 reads CASSLADSGYTF. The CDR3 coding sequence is TGTGCCAGCAGCTTAGCGGACAGTGGCTACACCTTC. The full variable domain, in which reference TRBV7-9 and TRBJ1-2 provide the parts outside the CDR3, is DTGVSQNPRHKITKRGQNVTFRCDPISEHNRLYWYRQTLGQGPEFLTYFQNEAQLEKSRLLSDRFSAERPKGSFSTLEIQRTEQGDSAMYLCASSLADSGYTFGSGTRLTVV.

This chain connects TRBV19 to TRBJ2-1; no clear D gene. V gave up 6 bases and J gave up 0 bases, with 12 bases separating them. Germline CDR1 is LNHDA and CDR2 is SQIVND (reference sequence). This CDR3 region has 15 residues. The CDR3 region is CASRVTSSSYNEQFF. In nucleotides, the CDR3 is TGTGCCAGTAGGGTCACGTCGAGCTCCTACAATGAGCAGTTCTTC.

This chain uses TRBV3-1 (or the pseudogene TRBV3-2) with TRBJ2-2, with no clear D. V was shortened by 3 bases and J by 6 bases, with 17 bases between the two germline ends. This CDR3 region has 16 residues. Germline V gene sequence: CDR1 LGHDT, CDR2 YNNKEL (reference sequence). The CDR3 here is CASSHGPLSSAGELFF. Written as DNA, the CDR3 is TGTGCCAGCAGCCACGGCCCCCTCTCCAGCGCCGGGGAGCTGTTTTTT.

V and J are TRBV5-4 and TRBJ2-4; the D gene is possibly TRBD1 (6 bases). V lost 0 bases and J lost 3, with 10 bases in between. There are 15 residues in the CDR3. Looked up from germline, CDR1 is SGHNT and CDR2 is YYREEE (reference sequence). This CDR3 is CASSLAKDSKNIQYF. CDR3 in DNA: TGTGCCAGCAGCTTGGCCAAGGACAGCAAAAACATTCAGTACTTC.

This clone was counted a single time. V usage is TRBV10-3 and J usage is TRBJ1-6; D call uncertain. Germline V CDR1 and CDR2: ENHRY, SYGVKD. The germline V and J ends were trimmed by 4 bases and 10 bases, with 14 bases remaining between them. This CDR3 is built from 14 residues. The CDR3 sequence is CAISGSAQPSPLHF. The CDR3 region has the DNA TGTGCCATCAGTGGGTCAGCGCAACCGTCACCCCTCCACTTT.

CDR3 amino acids: CASSPGPTYEQYF. As DNA, the CDR3 is TGTGCCAGCTCACCTGGGCCAACGTACGAGCAGTACTTC. The rearrangement joins TRBV18 to TRBJ2-7; the D is unclear. The length of the CDR3 is 13 residues. The V end was cut by 3 bases, the J end by 4 bases, with 10 bases between. Looked up from germline, CDR1 is KGHSH and CDR2 is LQKENI.

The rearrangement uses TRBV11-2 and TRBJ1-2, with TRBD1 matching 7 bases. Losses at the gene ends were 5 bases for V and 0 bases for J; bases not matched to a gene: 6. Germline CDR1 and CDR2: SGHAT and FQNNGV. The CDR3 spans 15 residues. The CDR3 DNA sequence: TGTGCCAGCAGCCCAACAGGGGCTGCTAACTATGGCTACACCTTC. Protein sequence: CASSPTGAANYGYTF.

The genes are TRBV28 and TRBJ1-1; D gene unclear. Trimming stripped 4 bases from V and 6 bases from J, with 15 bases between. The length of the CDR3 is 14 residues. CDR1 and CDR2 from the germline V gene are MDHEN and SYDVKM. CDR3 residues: CASSYSPASPEAFF. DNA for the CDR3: TGTGCCAGCAGTTATTCTCCCGCGAGCCCTGAAGCTTTCTTT.

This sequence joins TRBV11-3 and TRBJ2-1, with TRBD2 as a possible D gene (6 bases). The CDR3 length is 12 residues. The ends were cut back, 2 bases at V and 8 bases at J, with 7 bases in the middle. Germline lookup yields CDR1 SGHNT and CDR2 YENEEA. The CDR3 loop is CASSLSSDEQFF. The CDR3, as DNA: TGTGCCAGCAGCTTATCTAGCGATGAGCAGTTCTTC.

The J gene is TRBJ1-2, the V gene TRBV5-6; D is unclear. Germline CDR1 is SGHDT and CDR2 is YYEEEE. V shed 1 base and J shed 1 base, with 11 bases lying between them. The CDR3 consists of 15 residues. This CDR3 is CASSLTADNNYGYTF. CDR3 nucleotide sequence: TGTGCCAGCAGCTTGACAGCGGATAATAACTATGGCTACACCTTC. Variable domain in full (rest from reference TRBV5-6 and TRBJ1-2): DAGVTQSPTHLIKTRGQQVTLRCSPKSGHDTVSWYQQALGQGPQFIFQYYEEEERQRGNFPDRFSGHQFPNYSSELNVNALLLGDSALYLCASSLTADNNYGYTFGSGTRLTVV.

The CDR3 nucleotides are TGTGCCAGTAGCTTAGGGGGAGTTAATGAAAAACTGTTTTTT. The encoded protein is CASSLGGVNEKLFF. The chain employs TRBV19 and TRBJ1-4; perhaps TRBD1 as D (6 bases). The V gene's germline CDR1 is LNHDA and CDR2 SQIVND (reference sequence). V lost 6 bases and J lost 4, with 12 bases in between. This CDR3 contains 14 residues.

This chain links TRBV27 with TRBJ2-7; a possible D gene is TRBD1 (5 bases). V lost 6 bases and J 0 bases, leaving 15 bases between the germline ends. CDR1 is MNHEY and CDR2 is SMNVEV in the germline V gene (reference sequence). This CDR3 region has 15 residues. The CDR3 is CASRDRTGLSYEQYF. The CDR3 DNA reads TGTGCCAGCAGGGATCGAACAGGCCTCTCCTACGAGCAGTACTTC.

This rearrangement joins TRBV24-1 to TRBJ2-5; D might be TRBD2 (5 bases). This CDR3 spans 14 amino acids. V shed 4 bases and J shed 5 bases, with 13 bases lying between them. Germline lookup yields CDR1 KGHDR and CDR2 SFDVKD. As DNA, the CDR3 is TGTGCCACCAGTGACCTCGGGCCGGGGGAGACCCAGTACTTC. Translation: CATSDLGPGETQYF.

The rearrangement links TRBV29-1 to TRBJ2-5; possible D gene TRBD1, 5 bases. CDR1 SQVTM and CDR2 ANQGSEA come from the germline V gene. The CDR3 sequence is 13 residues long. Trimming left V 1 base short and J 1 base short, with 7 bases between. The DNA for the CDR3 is TGCAGCGTTGAAGGGACATTCCAAGAGACCCAGTACTTC. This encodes CSVEGTFQETQYF.

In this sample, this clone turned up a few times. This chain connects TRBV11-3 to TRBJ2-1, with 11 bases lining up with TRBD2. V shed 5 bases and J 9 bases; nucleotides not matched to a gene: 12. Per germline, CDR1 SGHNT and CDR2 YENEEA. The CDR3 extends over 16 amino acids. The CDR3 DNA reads TGTGCCAGCAGCCGACAAGGAACTAGCGGGAGAGCTGAGCAGTTCTTC. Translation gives CASSRQGTSGRAEQFF.